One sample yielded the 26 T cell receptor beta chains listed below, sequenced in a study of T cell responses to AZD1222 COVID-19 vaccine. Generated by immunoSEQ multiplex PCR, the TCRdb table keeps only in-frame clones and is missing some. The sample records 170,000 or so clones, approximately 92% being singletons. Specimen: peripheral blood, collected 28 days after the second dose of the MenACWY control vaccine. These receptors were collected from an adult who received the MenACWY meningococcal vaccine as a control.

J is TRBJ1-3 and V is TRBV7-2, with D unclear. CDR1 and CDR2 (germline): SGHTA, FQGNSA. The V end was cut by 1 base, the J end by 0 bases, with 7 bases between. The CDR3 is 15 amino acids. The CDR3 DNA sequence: TGTGCCAGCAGCTTAGAAGCATCCTCTGGAAACACCATATATTTT. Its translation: CASSLEASSGNTIYF.

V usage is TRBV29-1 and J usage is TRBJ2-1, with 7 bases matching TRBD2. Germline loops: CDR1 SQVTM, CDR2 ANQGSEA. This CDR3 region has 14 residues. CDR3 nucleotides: TGCAGTGGGATTGAGCGGGGATTATACAATGAGCAGTTCTTC. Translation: CSGIERGLYNEQFF.

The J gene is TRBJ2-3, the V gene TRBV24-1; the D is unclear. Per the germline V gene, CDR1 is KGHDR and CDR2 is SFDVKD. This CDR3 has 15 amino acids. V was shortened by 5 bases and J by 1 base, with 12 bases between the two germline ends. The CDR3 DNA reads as TGTGCCACCAGTGCCACGCAGGTTCGCACAGATACGCAGTATTTT. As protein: CATSATQVRTDTQYF.

CDR3 nucleotides: TGTGCCAGCAGTACCAGGGTAACCTACGAGCAGTACTTC. The encoded protein is CASSTRVTYEQYF. This chain links TRBV6-4 with TRBJ2-7; D may be TRBD1 (5 bases). CDR3 length: 13 amino acids. Between the trimmed V and J ends, which lost 5 bases and 2 bases, there was a span of 10 bases. The V gene's germline CDR1 is MRHNA and CDR2 SNTAGT.

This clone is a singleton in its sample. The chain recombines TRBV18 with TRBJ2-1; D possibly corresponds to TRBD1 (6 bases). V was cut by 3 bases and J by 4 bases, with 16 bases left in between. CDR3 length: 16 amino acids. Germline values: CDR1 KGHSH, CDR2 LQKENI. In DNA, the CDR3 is TGTGCCAGCTCACCCTCCGGGTCCCAGGGGTACAATGAGCAGTTCTTC. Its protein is CASSPSGSQGYNEQFF.

This chain's CDR3 is CASSIVDGGGNQPQHF. Written as DNA, the CDR3 is TGTGCCAGCAGCATAGTGGATGGGGGAGGCAATCAGCCCCAGCATTTT. The rearrangement links TRBV7-9 to TRBJ1-5; D may be TRBD1 (5 bases). Germline CDR1 SEHNR, CDR2 FQNEAQ (reference sequence). CDR3 length: 16 amino acids. Trimming removed 5 bases from V and 2 bases from J, with 16 bases in between. Drawing the rest from reference TRBV7-9 and TRBJ1-5, the complete variable domain is DTGVSQNPRHKITKRGQNVTFRCDPISEHNRLYWYRQTLGQGPEFLTYFQNEAQLEKSRLLSDRFSAERPKGSFSTLEIQRTEQGDSAMYLCASSIVDGGGNQPQHFGDGTRLSIL.

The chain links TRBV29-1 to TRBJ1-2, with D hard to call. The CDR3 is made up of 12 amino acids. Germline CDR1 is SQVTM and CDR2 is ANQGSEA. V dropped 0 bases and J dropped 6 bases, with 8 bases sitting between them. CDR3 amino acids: CSVEDRIHGYTF. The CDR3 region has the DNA TGCAGCGTTGAAGACAGAATCCATGGCTACACCTTC.

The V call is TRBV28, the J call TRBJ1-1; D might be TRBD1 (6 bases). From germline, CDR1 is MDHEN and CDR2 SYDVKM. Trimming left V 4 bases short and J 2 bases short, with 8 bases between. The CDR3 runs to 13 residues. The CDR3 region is CASSWGPNTEAFF. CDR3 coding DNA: TGTGCCAGCAGTTGGGGGCCCAACACTGAAGCTTTCTTT.

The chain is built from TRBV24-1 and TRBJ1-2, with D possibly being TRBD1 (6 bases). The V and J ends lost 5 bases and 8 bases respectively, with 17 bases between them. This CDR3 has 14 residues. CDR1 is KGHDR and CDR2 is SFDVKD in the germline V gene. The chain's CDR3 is CATSAEGGTRGYTF. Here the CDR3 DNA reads TGTGCCACCAGTGCCGAGGGGGGAACGAGGGGCTACACCTTC.

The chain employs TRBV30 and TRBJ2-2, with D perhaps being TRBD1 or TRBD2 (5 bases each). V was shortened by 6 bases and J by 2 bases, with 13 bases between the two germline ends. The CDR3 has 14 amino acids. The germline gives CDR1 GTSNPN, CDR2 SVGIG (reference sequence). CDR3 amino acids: CACPPRGNTGELFF. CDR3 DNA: TGTGCCTGCCCGCCCCGGGGCAACACCGGGGAGCTGTTTTTT.

CDR3 in DNA: TGTGCCAGCTCACCACCCGGCGGAGCGTCTGGAAACACCATATATTTT. Translation gives CASSPPGGASGNTIYF. The genes are TRBV18 and TRBJ1-3; no reliable D call. CDR3 length: 16 residues. Germline V gene sequence: CDR1 KGHSH, CDR2 LQKENI. V was clipped by 0 bases and J by 1 base, with 10 bases between them.

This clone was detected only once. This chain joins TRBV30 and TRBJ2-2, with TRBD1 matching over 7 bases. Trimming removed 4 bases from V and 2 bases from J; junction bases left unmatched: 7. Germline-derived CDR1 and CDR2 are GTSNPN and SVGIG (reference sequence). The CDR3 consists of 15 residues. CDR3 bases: TGTGCCTGGACGGCGGACAGGTATAACACCGGGGAGCTGTTTTTT. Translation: CAWTADRYNTGELFF.

The CDR3 loop is CATSDSGGAVEQFF. CDR3 nucleotide sequence: TGTGCCACCAGTGATTCGGGGGGGGCGGTTGAGCAGTTCTTC. This sequence joins TRBV24-1 and TRBJ2-1, with 8 bases matching TRBD2. The CDR3 extends over 14 amino acids. Germline loops: CDR1 KGHDR, CDR2 SFDVKD. With V trimmed by 2 bases and J by 9 bases, 5 bases remained unmatched.

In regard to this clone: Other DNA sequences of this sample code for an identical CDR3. The CDR3 loop is CASSLTSNQPQHF. The CDR3 region has the DNA TGTGCCAGCAGCTTAACCAGCAATCAGCCCCAGCATTTT. The chain carries TRBV7-3 and TRBJ1-5; D is unresolved. This CDR3 spans 13 amino acids. Germline V gene data show CDR1 as SGHTA and CDR2 as FQGTGA. V gave up 0 bases and J gave up 1 base, with 1 base separating them.

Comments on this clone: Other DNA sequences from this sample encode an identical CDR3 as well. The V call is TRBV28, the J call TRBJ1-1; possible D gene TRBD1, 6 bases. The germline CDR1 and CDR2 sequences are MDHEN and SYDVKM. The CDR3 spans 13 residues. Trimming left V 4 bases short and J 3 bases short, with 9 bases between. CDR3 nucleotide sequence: TGTGCCAGCAGTTACAGGGTCGACACTGAAGCTTTCTTT. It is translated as CASSYRVDTEAFF.

CDR3 loop: CASSEFYRGAYNEQFF. In nucleotides, the CDR3 is TGTGCCAGCAGTGAATTTTATCGGGGAGCCTACAATGAGCAGTTCTTC. This rearrangement joins TRBV6-1 to TRBJ2-1; tentative D call: TRBD2 (5 bases). The CDR3 totals 16 residues. The ends were cut back, 2 bases at V and 2 bases at J, with 13 bases in the middle. CDR1 is MNHNS, CDR2 SASEGT, per germline.

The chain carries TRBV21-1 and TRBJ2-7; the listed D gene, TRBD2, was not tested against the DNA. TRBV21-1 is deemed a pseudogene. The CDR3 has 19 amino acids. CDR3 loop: CASSPGVAGGRKSSYEQYF. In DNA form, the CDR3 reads TGTGCCAGCAGCCCCGGGGTAGCGGGGGGACGAAAAAGCTCCTACGAGCAGTACTTC.

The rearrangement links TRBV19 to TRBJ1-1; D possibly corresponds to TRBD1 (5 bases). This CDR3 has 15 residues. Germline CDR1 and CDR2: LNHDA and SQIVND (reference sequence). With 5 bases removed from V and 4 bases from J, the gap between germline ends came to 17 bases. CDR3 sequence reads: CASSPRAGPSTEAFF. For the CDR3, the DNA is TGTGCCAGTAGTCCCAGGGCAGGCCCCAGCACTGAAGCTTTCTTT.

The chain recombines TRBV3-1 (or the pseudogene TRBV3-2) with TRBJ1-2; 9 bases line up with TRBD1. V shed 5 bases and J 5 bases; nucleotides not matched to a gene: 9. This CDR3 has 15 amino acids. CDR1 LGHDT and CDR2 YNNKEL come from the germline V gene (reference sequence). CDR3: CASSSSGTGWYGYTF. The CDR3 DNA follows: TGTGCCAGCAGCTCAAGTGGGACAGGGTGGTATGGCTACACCTTC.

CDR3: CASAQGGRNTEAFF. Here the CDR3 DNA reads TGTGCTAGTGCCCAGGGGGGCAGAAACACTGAAGCTTTCTTT. The chain links TRBV12-5 to TRBJ1-1; TRBD1 matches at 7 bases. The V segment lost 7 bases and the J segment 2 bases; nucleotides outside the gene matches: 7. CDR3 length equals 14 residues. Germline CDR1 and CDR2: LGHNT and FRNRAP.

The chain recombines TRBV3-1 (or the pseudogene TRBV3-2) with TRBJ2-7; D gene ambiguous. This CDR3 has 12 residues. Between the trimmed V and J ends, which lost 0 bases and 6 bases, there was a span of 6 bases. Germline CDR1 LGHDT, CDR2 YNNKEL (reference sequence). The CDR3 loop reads CASSQDRFEQYF. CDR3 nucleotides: TGTGCCAGCAGCCAAGATCGGTTCGAGCAGTACTTC.

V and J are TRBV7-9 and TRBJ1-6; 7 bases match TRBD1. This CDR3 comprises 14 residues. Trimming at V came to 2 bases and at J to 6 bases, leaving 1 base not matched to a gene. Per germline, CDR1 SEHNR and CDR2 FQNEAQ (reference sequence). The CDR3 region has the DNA TGTGCCAGCAGCTTAACAGGGGCTAATTCACCCCTCCACTTT. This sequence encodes CASSLTGANSPLHF.

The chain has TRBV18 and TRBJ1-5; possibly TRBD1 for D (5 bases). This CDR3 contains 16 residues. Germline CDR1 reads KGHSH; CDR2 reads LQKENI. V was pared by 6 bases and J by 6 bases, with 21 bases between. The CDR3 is CASSTGQGSVSQPQHF. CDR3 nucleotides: TGTGCCAGCTCGACCGGGCAGGGCAGCGTAAGTCAGCCCCAGCATTTT.

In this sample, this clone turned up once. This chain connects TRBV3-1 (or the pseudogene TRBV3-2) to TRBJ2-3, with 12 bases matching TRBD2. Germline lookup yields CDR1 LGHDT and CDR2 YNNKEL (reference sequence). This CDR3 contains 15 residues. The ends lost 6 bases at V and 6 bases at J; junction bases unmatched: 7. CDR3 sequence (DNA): TGTGCCAGCAGTACTAGCGGGGGGTCGCGGGATACGCAGTATTTT. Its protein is CASSTSGGSRDTQYF.

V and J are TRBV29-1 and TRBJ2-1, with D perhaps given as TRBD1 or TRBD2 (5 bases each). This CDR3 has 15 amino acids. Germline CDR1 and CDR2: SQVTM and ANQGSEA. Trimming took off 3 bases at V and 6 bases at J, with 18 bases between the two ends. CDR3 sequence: CSVDRRTLGVNEQFF. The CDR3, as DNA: TGCAGCGTTGATCGGCGGACATTGGGGGTCAATGAGCAGTTCTTC.

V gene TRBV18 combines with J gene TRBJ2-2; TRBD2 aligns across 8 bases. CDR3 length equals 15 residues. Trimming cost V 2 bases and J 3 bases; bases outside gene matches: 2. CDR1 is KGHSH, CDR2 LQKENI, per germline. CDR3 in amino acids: CASSPAGGYTGELFF. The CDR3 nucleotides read TGTGCCAGCTCACCAGCGGGGGGATACACCGGGGAGCTGTTTTTT.